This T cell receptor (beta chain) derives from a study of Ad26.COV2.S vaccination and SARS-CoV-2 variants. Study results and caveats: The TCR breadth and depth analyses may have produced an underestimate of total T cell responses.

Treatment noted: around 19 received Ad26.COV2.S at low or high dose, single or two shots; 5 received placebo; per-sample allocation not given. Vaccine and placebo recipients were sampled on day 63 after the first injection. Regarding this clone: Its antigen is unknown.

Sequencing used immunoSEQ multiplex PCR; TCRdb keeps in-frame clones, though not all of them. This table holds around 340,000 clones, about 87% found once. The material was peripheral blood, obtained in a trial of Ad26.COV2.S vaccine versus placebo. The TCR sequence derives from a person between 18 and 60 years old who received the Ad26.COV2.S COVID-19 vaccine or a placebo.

The CDR3 DNA reads TGCGCCAGCAGCTTGCCCGGACAGGGACTAAGCTCTGGGGCCAACGTCCTGACTTTC. Its protein product is CASSLPGQGLSSGANVLTF. The chain has TRBV5-1 and TRBJ2-6; a weak D match, TRBD1 (8 bases). Germline V gene sequence: CDR1 SGHRS, CDR2 YFSETQ. Trimming stripped 1 base from V and 0 bases from J, with 17 bases between. The CDR3 loop spans 19 amino acids.